What follows describes a single TCR beta chain. Its target is not known. CDR1 is SNHLY and CDR2 is FYNNEI in the germline V gene. Trimming pared 6 bases from V and 8 bases from J, leaving 20 bases between. The CDR3 consists of 16 residues. Sequencing used immunoSEQ multiplex PCR; TCRdb keeps in-frame clones, though not all of them. The sample holds over 55,000 clones; 84% are singletons and the top ten take about 0.72%. The sample is drawn from a study of OX40 agonist ivuxolimab in advanced cancers. Broader study findings: With doses of 0.1 to 3.0 mg/kg, CD4+ and CD8+ blood T cells had undergone clonal expansion by week 6.

The sequence was collected from an adult with an advanced solid tumor such as melanoma, head and neck, liver or kidney cancer. Source: CD4+ or CD8+ T cells sorted from blood, taken in a trial of the OX40 agonist ivuxolimab. This chain uses TRBV2 with TRBJ1-6; a weak D match, TRBD1 (5 bases). CDR3 sequence (DNA): TGTGCCAGCAGCCTCCGGGACCAGGGCACGGATTCACCCCTCCACTTT. Amino acids: CASSLRDQGTDSPLHF.